The rows below give T cell receptor beta chains drawn from one sample of a study of blood T cells in healthy people across ages. One entry per CDR3 protein, called by TCRdb with MiXCR from the 5' RACE reads. The repertoire holds about 800,000 distinct CDR3 sequences, 25% seen once, with roughly 3.8% in the top ten. The same data also went into a second study, on T cells of mothers and their children.

Input material: blood. These receptors were collected from a boy aged 5 to 17 in good health. Each CDR3 is given with its conserved first and last residue.

j_call v_call cdr3_aa
TRBJ2-1 TRBV27 CASSSPGLAGSEQFF
. TRBV20-1 CSATRMGDYEQYF
TRBJ2-7 TRBV12-3/TRBV12-4 CASSHRRQGDEQYF
TRBJ1-5 TRBV28 CASSGSMGVSNQPQHF
TRBJ1-4 TRBV7-9 CSSSLSQTNEKLFF
TRBJ1-2 TRBV5-1 CASSVAGTIDGYTF
TRBJ2-5 TRBV5-1 CASSLEGISETQYF
TRBJ2-4 TRBV2 CASREGVAKNIQYF
TRBJ1-2 TRBV24-1 CATSDLGQAYGYTF
TRBJ2-1 TRBV4-3 CASSQNRREQFF
TRBJ1-2 TRBV7-9 CASSLGRLDDYGYTF
TRBJ2-5 TRBV5-1 CASSLDSQGTSPETQYF
TRBJ2-3 TRBV7-2 CASTRAGIRTDTQYF
TRBJ2-1 TRBV7-8 CASSLAPGESSYNEQFF
TRBJ1-1 TRBV5-1 CASSGGGYGAFDTEAFF
TRBJ2-5 TRBV3-1 CASSQQTSPLETQYF
TRBJ1-2 TRBV4-1 CASSQVENYGYTF
TRBJ2-5 TRBV4-2 CASSPRLAGVSETQYF
TRBJ2-5 TRBV6-6 CASSYSQNNEQVF
TRBJ2-5 TRBV5-1 CASSLALGVSQETQYF
. TRBV20-1 CSVLEGTKETQYF
. TRBV6-5 CASSRGGLSSYEQYF
. TRBV12-3/TRBV12-4 CASSLAIAGTSGRYEQYF
TRBJ1-3 TRBV14 CASSHGPPQGLSGNTIYF
TRBJ2-2 TRBV4-1 CASSQDQYTGELFF
TRBJ2-5 TRBV7-2 CASSPELAGRSEETQYF
. TRBV27 CASSLSGRDGDYYNEQFF
TRBJ2-4 TRBV10-3 CAISERDRGKNIQYF
TRBJ2-4 TRBV4-3 CASSHVGTFLAKNIQYF
TRBJ2-5 TRBV20-1 CSARVSLGETQYF
TRBJ2-3 TRBV29-1 CSAPKGTDTQYF
. TRBV6-2/TRBV6-3 CASRDPPSYEQYF
TRBJ1-2 TRBV12-3/TRBV12-4 CASSFDCYGYTF
TRBJ2-5 TRBV5-6 CASSLDGGYYLETQYF
. TRBV2 CASSKTEKETQYF
TRBJ2-5 TRBV5-1 CASSSGTGGIVETQYF
TRBJ2-7 TRBV4-3 CASSQELTYEQYF
TRBJ1-5 TRBV15 CATRGDRGSNQPQHF
TRBJ1-1 TRBV27 CASRTGAEAFF
TRBJ2-7 TRBV13 CASSLEASGTAYEQYF
. TRBV4-1 CASSQGGGLAGDEQYF
TRBJ1-5 TRBV4-3 CASSQVVGGNQPQHF
. TRBV7-8 CASSLAMSGEKTQYF
TRBJ1-1 TRBV6-2/TRBV6-3 CASSRGGFEAFF
TRBJ1-4 TRBV7-2 CASKMAGLNEKLFF
TRBJ1-2 TRBV21-1 CASSIPRTDGYTF
TRBJ2-7 TRBV11-2 CASSYGTGDYEQYF
TRBJ2-7 TRBV6-2/TRBV6-3 CASSPNSGYSYEQYF
TRBJ2-1 TRBV4-1 CASSQDTRDWFEQFF
TRBJ2-1 TRBV29-1 CSVEDPFSGRAGNEQFF
TRBJ2-1 TRBV3-1 CASSQVTAGGPYNEQFF
TRBJ1-5 TRBV2 CASSEQGGVQPQHF
TRBJ2-1 TRBV18 CASSPQLAGVPYNEQFF
TRBJ2-7 TRBV12-3/TRBV12-4 CASSGTRSSYEQYF
TRBJ1-1 TRBV5-5 CASSHKQGLEAFF
. TRBV28 CASSFSWEPYEQYF
TRBJ1-4 TRBV6-6 CASSRNGQHNEKLFF